Listed here are 14 T cell receptor beta chains from one sample, sequenced in a study of shared clonotypes between healthy human individuals. Repertoires were generated with immunoSEQ multiplex PCR, while TCRdb's copy carries only in-frame clones and drops some. The table records under 2.5 million clones, 80% to 95% of them present only once. Sequencing was carried out using naive CD4+ T cells from PBMCs. The subset denotes: CD45RA+ positively selected. The receptors were gathered from a man aged 18 to 30 in good health. Some clones in this sample may be carry-over from other donors' samples.

This chain uses TRBV28 with TRBJ1-4; D uncertain. The germline CDR1 and CDR2 sequences are MDHEN and SYDVKM. V lost 5 bases and J 0 bases, leaving 13 bases between the germline ends. The CDR3 totals 16 residues. CDR3 loop: CASSPPGFATNEKLFF. In DNA, the CDR3 is TGTGCCAGCAGTCCTCCGGGCTTCGCAACTAATGAAAAACTGTTTTTT.

The sample holds one count of this clone. This rearrangement joins TRBV5-8 to TRBJ2-1; D unclear. CDR3 size: 14 residues. Germline V gene data show CDR1 as SGHTS and CDR2 as YDEGEE. Trimming removed 0 bases from V and 3 bases from J, with 7 bases in between. This CDR3 reads CASSLGLYYNEQFF. The DNA of the CDR3 is TGTGCCAGCAGCTTGGGGCTATACTACAATGAGCAGTTCTTC.

V gene TRBV5-1 combines with J gene TRBJ2-1; D is ambiguous. Germline CDR1 reads SGHRS; CDR2 reads YFSETQ. The CDR3 is 14 residues long. Trimming left V 3 bases short and J 3 bases short, with 10 bases between. The CDR3 nucleotides read TGCGCCAGCAGCTCGGACGGTTACTACAATGAGCAGTTCTTC. It yields the protein CASSSDGYYNEQFF.

V usage is TRBV7-3 and J usage is TRBJ1-2, with D unresolved. This CDR3 spans 13 amino acids. Trimming stripped 5 bases from V and 7 bases from J, with 14 bases between. Germline CDR1 reads SGHTA; CDR2 reads FQGTGA. In DNA, the CDR3 is TGTGCCAGCAGCCCTGCGACCGGCGGTGGCTACACCTTC. Amino acid sequence: CASSPATGGGYTF.

This sequence joins TRBV6-5 and TRBJ2-1; 12 bases agree with TRBD2. Unmatched junction bases numbered 6, after V lost 2 bases and J lost 10 bases. Germline assignment: CDR1 MNHEY and CDR2 SVGAGI. CDR3 size: 15 residues. CDR3 sequence (DNA): TGTGCCAGCAGTTACGGGGTACTAGCGGGAGGAGAGCAGTTCTTC. Amino acids: CASSYGVLAGGEQFF.

The V and J genes are TRBV28 and TRBJ1-4; possible D gene TRBD1, 6 bases. The CDR3 has 15 amino acids. CDR1 is MDHEN, CDR2 SYDVKM, per germline. The germline V and J ends were trimmed by 3 bases and 8 bases, with 16 bases remaining between them. Written as DNA, the CDR3 is TGTGCCAGCAGTTTCTACGGGGGCGTATCCGAAAAACTGTTTTTT. Translated, it gives CASSFYGGVSEKLFF.

V gene TRBV4-1 combines with J gene TRBJ2-2; D unresolved. Germline CDR1 reads MGHRA; CDR2 reads YSYEKL. V gave up 1 base and J gave up 0 bases, with 12 bases separating them. The CDR3 has 17 amino acids. CDR3 nucleotides: TGCGCCAGCAGCCAAGGACCACCGGTGGCGAACACCGGGGAGCTGTTTTTT. This codes for CASSQGPPVANTGELFF.

This clone has only one observation. V and J are TRBV6-1 and TRBJ1-1; the D gene is possibly TRBD1 (6 bases). This CDR3 region has 13 residues. CDR1 and CDR2 (germline): MNHNS, SASEGT. V lost 5 bases to trimming and J lost 11 bases, with 18 bases between them. This CDR3 is CASSPGVGQMAFF. The CDR3 DNA follows: TGTGCCAGCAGTCCAGGGGTCGGGCAGATGGCTTTCTTT.

J is TRBJ2-1 and V is TRBV9; 7 nucleotides match TRBD2. After removal of 0 bases from V and 9 bases from J, the junction contained 12 bases not matched to a gene. The CDR3 extends over 16 amino acids. Germline V gene lookup returns CDR1 SGDLS and CDR2 YYNGEE. The CDR3 sequence: CASSVASSGLTPEQFF. CDR3 sequence (DNA): TGTGCCAGCAGCGTAGCTAGTAGCGGGCTCACTCCTGAGCAGTTCTTC.

This rearrangement joins TRBV7-8 to TRBJ1-5; 11 nucleotides match TRBD1. With V trimmed by 3 bases and J by 7 bases, 5 bases remained unmatched. Germline CDR1 reads SGHVS; CDR2 reads FQNEAQ. CDR3 size: 15 residues. CDR3 amino acids: CASSFGQGAWQPQHF. CDR3 sequence (DNA): TGTGCCAGCAGCTTTGGACAGGGGGCCTGGCAGCCCCAGCATTTT.

The rearrangement links TRBV29-1 to TRBJ2-7; D gene uncertain. V was pared by 6 bases and J by 3 bases, with 15 bases between. Germline-derived CDR1 and CDR2 are SQVTM and ANQGSEA. CDR3 length: 13 residues. The CDR3 coding sequence is TGCAGCGTCGGCGTCGATTCTCTCTACGAGCAGTACTTC. It translates to CSVGVDSLYEQYF.

The chain joins TRBV5-1 to TRBJ1-2; TRBD1 might be the D (5 bases). Germline V CDR1 and CDR2: SGHRS, YFSETQ. V shed 0 bases and J shed 4 bases, with 13 bases lying between them. This CDR3 contains 15 residues. CDR3 DNA sequence: TGCGCCAGCAGCTTGGGCCGGGGGTCCCGCTATGGCTACACCTTC. Protein product: CASSLGRGSRYGYTF.

V usage is TRBV4-1 and J usage is TRBJ2-3, with 12 nucleotides matching TRBD2. V was pared by 4 bases and J by 2 bases, with 19 bases of the junction left unmatched. The germline CDR1 and CDR2 sequences are MGHRA and YSYEKL. The CDR3 has 21 residues. CDR3 amino acids: CASSPRETPIGLAGFTDTQYF. In DNA, the CDR3 is TGCGCCAGCAGCCCTCGTGAAACCCCGATAGGACTAGCGGGATTCACAGATACGCAGTATTTT.

The rearrangement links TRBV6-5 to TRBJ2-3, with D hard to call. V was trimmed by 9 bases and J by 8 bases, leaving 3 bases between them. The CDR3 extends over 8 amino acids. Germline CDR1 and CDR2: MNHEY and SVGAGI. CDR3: CASITQYF. The CDR3 bases are TGTGCCAGTATTACGCAGTATTTT.